Here is one TCR beta chain with its context. Its antigen is unidentified. These data originate in a study of beta chain features in type 1 diabetes. The study's findings and limits: TCRB CDR3s were moderately but significantly shorter in Type 1 diabetes patients in all four CD4+ subsets. Any role of HLA type in TCRB rearrangement remained unresolved here.

The CDR3 sequence is 16 residues long. Reverse transcribing all isolated RNA meant expressed TCRB transcripts were sequenced. Some clones are missing from TCRdb's copy, which holds only in-frame ones; the method was immunoSEQ multiplex PCR. The sample lists some 240,000 clones, around 16% occurring once. The clonotype originates from a man aged 25-40 years with type 1 diabetes. This chain joins TRBV21-1 and TRBJ2-5; TRBD2, the D gene given by the table, was not confirmed from the DNA. TRBV21-1 is a known pseudogene. Sequencing was done on a sample of naive CD4+ T cells from blood. The CDR3 loop is CASSPRPRGYQETQYF. The CDR3, as DNA: TGTGCCAGCAGCCCAAGACCCCGGGGGTACCAAGAGACCCAGTACTTC.